The 2 T cell receptor beta chains in this list originate from one sample, sequenced in a study of T-cell reconstitution after alpha-beta-depleted transplantation in children listed by TCRdb under 2016. The treatment or condition label, as the study defines it: allogeneic hematopoietic cell transplantation with graft depleted of TCRalphabeta T cells and CD19 B cells. The library was built by means of PCR. The sample was run on an Illumina HiSeq 2500. TCR library preparation used molecular barcoding, with unique molecular identifiers applied to normalize quantification of the TCRbeta repertoire. The public reads were run again by TCRdb, first through fastp at Q25 and then through MiXCR, and only productive beta chains were kept. Each record represents a unique CDR3 protein, reported with the most common genes and DNA among its rows. The sample table records approximately 980,000 distinct CDR3 sequences; about 29% of these occur just once. Clones ranked in the top ten supply 28% of the sample.

The specimen was PBMCs, mostly from graft donor cells, collected 360 days after TCRalphabeta/CD19-depleted stem cell transplant. These receptors were taken from a boy younger than two who had a stem cell transplant for SCID, so the T cells may come from the graft donor.

The rearrangement joins TRBV7-9 to TRBJ2-5; a weak D match, TRBD1 (5 bases). The CDR3 length is 14 residues. Trimming left V 1 base short and J 5 bases short, with 11 bases between. Germline CDR1 SEHNR, CDR2 FQNEAQ (reference sequence). The CDR3 region is CASSLVDTRETQYF. In nucleotides, the CDR3 is TGTGCCAGCAGCTTAGTGGACACGAGGGAGACCCAGTACTTC.

This clonotype showed up just a few times. This rearrangement joins TRBV20-1 to TRBJ1-4; 9 bases are shared with TRBD1. Germline assignment: CDR1 DFQATT and CDR2 SNEGSKA (reference sequence). The CDR3 covers 14 residues. Trimming cost V 7 bases and J 8 bases; bases outside gene matches: 11. CDR3 nucleotides: TGCAGTGTTCGACAGGACAGGGGCAGGGAAAAACTGTTTTTT. Amino acids: CSVRQDRGREKLFF.